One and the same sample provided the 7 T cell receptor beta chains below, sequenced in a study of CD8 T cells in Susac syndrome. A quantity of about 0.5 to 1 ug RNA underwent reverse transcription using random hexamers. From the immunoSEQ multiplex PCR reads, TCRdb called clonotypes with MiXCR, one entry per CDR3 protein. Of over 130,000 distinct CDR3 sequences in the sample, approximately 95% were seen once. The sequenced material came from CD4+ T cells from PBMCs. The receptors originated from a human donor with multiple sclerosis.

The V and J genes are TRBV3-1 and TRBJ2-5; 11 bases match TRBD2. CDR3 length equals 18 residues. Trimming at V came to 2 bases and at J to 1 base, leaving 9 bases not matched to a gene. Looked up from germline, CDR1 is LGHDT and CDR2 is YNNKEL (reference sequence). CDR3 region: CASSQWGSGTSGQETQYF. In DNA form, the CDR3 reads TGTGCCAGCAGCCAATGGGGAAGCGGGACTAGCGGCCAAGAGACCCAGTACTTC.

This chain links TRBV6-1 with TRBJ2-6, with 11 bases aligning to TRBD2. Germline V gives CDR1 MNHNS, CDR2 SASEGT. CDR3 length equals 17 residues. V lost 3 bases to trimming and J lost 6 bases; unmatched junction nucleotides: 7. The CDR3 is CASSEGLAAGTANVLTF. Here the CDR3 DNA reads TGTGCCAGCAGTGAGGGACTAGCGGCAGGCACGGCCAACGTCCTGACTTTC.

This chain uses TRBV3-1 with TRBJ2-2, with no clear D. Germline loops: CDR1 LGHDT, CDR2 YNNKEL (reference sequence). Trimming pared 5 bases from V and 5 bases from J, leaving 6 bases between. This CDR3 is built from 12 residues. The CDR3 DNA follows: TGTGCCAGCAGCTTACAGACCGGGGAGCTGTTTTTT. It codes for CASSLQTGELFF.

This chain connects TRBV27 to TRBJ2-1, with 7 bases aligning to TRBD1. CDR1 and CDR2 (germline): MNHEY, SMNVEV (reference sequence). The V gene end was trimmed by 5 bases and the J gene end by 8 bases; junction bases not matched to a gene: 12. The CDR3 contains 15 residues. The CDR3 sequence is CASSIKTGVVHEQFF. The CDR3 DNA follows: TGTGCCAGCAGTATTAAAACAGGGGTAGTACATGAGCAGTTCTTC.

CDR3 region: CASSSPTGAAYEQYF. The CDR3 DNA reads as TGCGCCAGCAGCTCACCGACAGGGGCCGCCTACGAGCAGTACTTC. V gene TRBV5-1 combines with J gene TRBJ2-7; 8 nucleotides line up with TRBD1. The germline V gene has CDR1 SGHRS and CDR2 YFSETQ. The ends lost 3 bases at V and 2 bases at J; junction bases unmatched: 7. This CDR3 is built from 15 residues.

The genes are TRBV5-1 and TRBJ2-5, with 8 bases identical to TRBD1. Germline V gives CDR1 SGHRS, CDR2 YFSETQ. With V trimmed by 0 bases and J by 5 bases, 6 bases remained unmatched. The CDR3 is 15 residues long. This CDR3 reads CASSLVAGGRETQYF. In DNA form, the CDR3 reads TGCGCCAGCAGCTTGGTGGCAGGGGGCAGGGAGACCCAGTACTTC.

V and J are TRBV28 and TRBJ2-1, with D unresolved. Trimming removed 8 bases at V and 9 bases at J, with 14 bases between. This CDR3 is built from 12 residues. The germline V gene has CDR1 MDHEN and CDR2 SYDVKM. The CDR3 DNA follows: TGTGCCAGCCGATCCCTGAGCCTTGAGCAGTTCTTC. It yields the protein CASRSLSLEQFF.